The next 32 T cell receptor beta chains were all read from a single sample in a study of blood T cell repertoires in COVID-19. The table came from immunoSEQ multiplex PCR; TCRdb's copy has only in-frame clones and leaves some out. This sample has around 54,000 clones; around 92% occur once, and the top ten carry more than 2%. Sequenced sample: peripheral blood. The receptors stem from a human donor in a cohort sampled during active COVID-19.

The chain couples TRBV7-9 to TRBJ1-5; TRBD1 is a possible D gene (6 bases). Germline V gene data show CDR1 as SEHNR and CDR2 as FQNEAQ (reference sequence). This CDR3 region has 17 residues. Trimming removed 5 bases at V and 0 bases at J, with 17 bases between. CDR3: CASSPGRGSYSNQPQHF. CDR3 nucleotides: TGTGCCAGCAGCCCAGGAAGGGGGAGCTATAGCAATCAGCCCCAGCATTTT.

A remark on this clone: Other nucleotide sequences from this sample produce the same CDR3. The rearrangement links TRBV18 to TRBJ2-5, with D perhaps matching TRBD1 (5 bases). Germline CDR1 KGHSH, CDR2 LQKENI. This CDR3 is 13 amino acids long. V shed 2 bases and J shed 5 bases, with 9 bases lying between them. CDR3 loop: CASSPGAGETQYF. Here the CDR3 DNA reads TGTGCCAGCTCACCAGGGGCTGGGGAGACCCAGTACTTC.

The rearrangement uses TRBV5-4 and TRBJ1-2; D possibly corresponds to TRBD1 (5 bases). Trimming shortened V by 2 bases and J by 3 bases, and 11 bases separated the two germline ends. CDR3 size: 14 residues. The germline V gene has CDR1 SGHNT and CDR2 YYREEE (reference sequence). The CDR3 is CASSFSGNDYGYTF. In nucleotides, the CDR3 is TGTGCCAGCAGCTTTTCAGGGAATGACTATGGCTACACCTTC.

This clone appeared once. The rearrangement joins TRBV23-1 to TRBJ1-3; maybe TRBD1 (5 bases). TRBV23-1 is an ORF, with its function uncertain. This CDR3 spans 17 amino acids. The ends were cut back, 1 base at V and 4 bases at J, with 17 bases in the middle. The CDR3 here is CASSQYFGGFQGNTIYF. In DNA, the CDR3 is TGCGCCAGCAGTCAATATTTCGGGGGTTTTCAGGGAAACACCATATATTTT.

This clone was recorded a few times. The V call is TRBV3-1 (or the pseudogene TRBV3-2), the J call TRBJ1-5; D may be TRBD1 (5 bases). V was shortened by 0 bases and J by 4 bases, with 13 bases between the two germline ends. The CDR3 runs 16 residues. Germline-derived CDR1 and CDR2 are LGHDT and YNNKEL (reference sequence). As DNA, the CDR3 is TGTGCCAGCAGCCAAGATACAGGCAGGGCTAATCAGCCCCAGCATTTT. Translating it yields CASSQDTGRANQPQHF.

This clone was observed a single time. This rearrangement joins TRBV9 to TRBJ1-6; maybe TRBD1 (5 bases). This CDR3 contains 14 residues. V lost 3 bases and J 4 bases, leaving 8 bases between the germline ends. Germline CDR1 reads SGDLS; CDR2 reads YYNGEE. The CDR3 DNA is TGTGCCAGCAGCGGAACAGGATATAATTCACCCCTCCACTTT. It codes for CASSGTGYNSPLHF.

The gene calls are TRBV30 and TRBJ2-1; TRBD2 aligns across 8 bases. The J segment lost 3 bases and the V segment lost 0 bases, leaving 1 base of the junction unmatched. The V gene's germline CDR1 is GTSNPN and CDR2 SVGIG (reference sequence). The CDR3 runs 14 residues. CDR3 DNA: TGTGCCTGGAGTGTCCTAGCGGGCTACAATGAGCAGTTCTTC. Translation: CAWSVLAGYNEQFF.

This chain connects TRBV6-5 to TRBJ2-2; tentatively, D is TRBD2 (5 bases). This CDR3 spans 15 amino acids. CDR1 and CDR2 (germline): MNHEY, SVGAGI. Trimming took off 7 bases at V and 2 bases at J, with 14 bases between the two ends. Here the CDR3 reads CASTAGELNTGELFF. The CDR3 coding sequence is TGTGCCAGCACCGCCGGGGAACTAAACACCGGGGAGCTGTTTTTT.

This CDR3 is CASSELWTSSYEQYF. The DNA for the CDR3 is TGTGCCAGCAGTGAACTGTGGACATCCTCCTACGAGCAGTACTTC. The V gene is TRBV6-1, the J gene TRBJ2-7; D possibly corresponds to TRBD1 (5 bases). This CDR3 is built from 15 residues. Germline-derived CDR1 and CDR2 are MNHNS and SASEGT. The V end was cut by 2 bases, the J end by 0 bases, with 11 bases between.

The count of this clone is one. The chain employs TRBV19 and TRBJ2-4; tentative D call: TRBD2 (5 bases). The CDR3 has 15 amino acids. V lost 6 bases and J 6 bases, leaving 18 bases between the germline ends. Germline values: CDR1 LNHDA, CDR2 SQIVND (reference sequence). In DNA, the CDR3 is TGTGCCAGTAGCCCCCTGGGTAGCGCGGGAAACATTCAGTACTTC. Protein: CASSPLGSAGNIQYF.

This chain connects TRBV11-2 to TRBJ2-5, with TRBD2 matching 8 bases. This CDR3 contains 15 residues. Germline V gene sequence: CDR1 SGHAT, CDR2 FQNNGV. V dropped 5 bases and J dropped 2; count of bases not matched to a gene: 7. For the CDR3, the DNA is TGTGCCAGCAGCCCCCGGGGGGGTAGGCAAGAGACCCAGTACTTC. It yields the protein CASSPRGGRQETQYF. The variable domain in full, with the rest retrieved from reference TRBV11-2 and TRBJ2-5, is EAGVAQSPRYKIIEKRQSVAFWCNPISGHATLYWYQQILGQGPKLLIQFQNNGVVDDSQLPKDRFSAERLKGVDSTLKIQPAKLEDSAVYLCASSPRGGRQETQYFGPGTRLLVL.

This chain connects TRBV7-2 to TRBJ2-1; 7 bases match TRBD1. This CDR3 contains 14 residues. The germline gives CDR1 SGHTA, CDR2 FQGNSA. J lost 7 bases, V lost 2 bases, and 5 bases had no gene match. CDR3 sequence: CASSLTGVENEQFF. The CDR3, as DNA: TGTGCCAGCAGCTTAACAGGGGTGGAGAATGAGCAGTTCTTC.

V and J are TRBV21-1 and TRBJ1-1; TRBD1 is the table's D call, not checked against the DNA. TRBV21-1 corresponds to a pseudogene. This CDR3 spans 20 amino acids. Written as DNA, the CDR3 is TGTGCCAGCAGCAAGGTTAAGGGCAGGGGCCACCGATGCCTGAACACTGAAGCTTTCTTT. The encoded protein is CASSKVKGRGHRCLNTEAFF.

This sequence joins TRBV28 and TRBJ2-7, with D perhaps matching TRBD2 (5 bases). Germline-derived CDR1 and CDR2 are MDHEN and SYDVKM. The CDR3 is 14 amino acids. V was cut by 8 bases and J by 4 bases, with 18 bases left in between. CDR3 loop: CASSFTRTVYEQYF. The CDR3 nucleotides are TGTGCCAGCTCTTTCACCAGGACTGTTTACGAGCAGTACTTC.

The chain uses TRBV12-3 or TRBV12-4 and TRBJ2-5; D is unclear. Trimming left V 5 bases short and J 2 bases short, with 3 bases between. The CDR3 consists of 11 residues. CDR3: CASSLQETQYF. The CDR3 DNA sequence: TGTGCCAGCAGTCTACAAGAGACCCAGTACTTC.

This chain connects TRBV19 to TRBJ2-6; D is possibly TRBD1 (5 bases). Trimming pared 5 bases from V and 4 bases from J, leaving 15 bases between. CDR1 and CDR2 (germline): LNHDA, SQIVND (reference sequence). The CDR3 runs 16 residues. The DNA of the CDR3 is TGTGCCAGTAGTCCAGGACATCGGGCCGGGGCCAACGTCCTGACTTTC. It codes for CASSPGHRAGANVLTF.

The chain links TRBV6-6 to TRBJ2-5, with 7 bases lining up with TRBD2. The CDR3 is 14 amino acids. Per germline, CDR1 MNHNY and CDR2 SVGAGI (reference sequence). V was clipped by 8 bases and J by 1 base; unmatched bases: 7. The CDR3 nucleotides read TGTGCCAGCTTCGGGGCTAGCGGCCAAGAGACCCAGTACTTC. Amino acid sequence: CASFGASGQETQYF.

This clone has only a few counts. The rearrangement joins TRBV27 to TRBJ2-7, with a weak D call TRBD1 (5 bases). V lost 0 bases and J 4 bases, leaving 10 bases between the germline ends. The germline gives CDR1 MNHEY, CDR2 SMNVEV (reference sequence). The CDR3 has 14 amino acids. The CDR3 bases are TGTGCCAGCAGTTTATCACAGGCCACGTACGAGCAGTACTTC. It yields the protein CASSLSQATYEQYF.

The chain is built from TRBV5-4 and TRBJ2-3; 14 bases match TRBD2. Germline V gene sequence: CDR1 SGHNT, CDR2 YYREEE (reference sequence). The CDR3 contains 19 residues. V gave up 7 bases and J gave up 3 bases; unmatched junction bases: 16. CDR3 in amino acids: CASGRGLAGAIALTDTQYF. The CDR3 nucleotides read TGTGCCAGCGGGAGGGGACTAGCGGGAGCCATCGCCCTGACAGATACGCAGTATTTT. Based on the CDR3 plus reference TRBV5-4 and TRBJ2-3, the full variable domain is ETGVTQSPTHLIKTRGQQVTLRCSSQSGHNTVSWYQQALGQGPQFIFQYYREEENGRGNFPPRFSGLQFPNYSSELNVNALELDDSALYLCASGRGLAGAIALTDTQYFGPGTRLTVL.

This sequence joins TRBV25-1 and TRBJ2-1, with D possibly being TRBD1 (5 bases). The ends were cut back, 3 bases at V and 8 bases at J, with 20 bases in the middle. The germline V gene has CDR1 MGHDK and CDR2 SYGVNS. This CDR3 is built from 16 residues. The CDR3 nucleotides are TGTGCCAGCAGTGATCCCCCTCAGGGTCCTGAATATGAGCAGTTCTTC. The encoded protein is CASSDPPQGPEYEQFF.

Only a few counts were recorded for this clone. This chain connects TRBV7-8 to TRBJ2-5, with D unresolved. From germline, CDR1 is SGHVS and CDR2 FQNEAQ. Trimming left V 4 bases short and J 5 bases short, with 14 bases between. CDR3 length: 14 residues. Here the CDR3 DNA reads TGTGCCAGCAGCTACACGCAGGTGGGCGAGACCCAGTACTTC. Protein: CASSYTQVGETQYF.

This clone is a singleton in its sample. This rearrangement joins TRBV12-3 or TRBV12-4 to TRBJ1-4; TRBD1 is a possible D gene (5 bases). The CDR3 spans 13 residues. V gave up 2 bases and J gave up 8 bases, with 9 bases separating them. CDR3 coding DNA: TGTGCCAGCAGTTTATCGGGGGACGAAAAACTGTTTTTT. Encoded protein: CASSLSGDEKLFF.

This chain links TRBV18 with TRBJ2-5; 10 nucleotides match TRBD1. CDR3 length: 15 amino acids. With 3 bases clipped from V and 5 bases from J, the junction kept 6 bases outside the gene matches. Germline assignment: CDR1 KGHSH and CDR2 LQKENI. The CDR3 coding sequence is TGTGCCAGCTCACCCGGGACAGGGGCTGTCGAGACCCAGTACTTC. Its translation: CASSPGTGAVETQYF.

The V gene is TRBV6-1, the J gene TRBJ1-1, with 8 bases lining up with TRBD1. V shed 3 bases, J shed 1 base, and the junction held 10 bases outside the gene matches. This CDR3 spans 17 amino acids. Germline V gives CDR1 MNHNS, CDR2 SASEGT. The CDR3 DNA reads TGTGCCAGCAGTGAGCAGACAGGGGTTGCGGGGAACACTGAAGCTTTCTTT. As protein: CASSEQTGVAGNTEAFF.

This rearrangement joins TRBV7-6 to TRBJ1-3, with D unresolved. Looked up from germline, CDR1 is SGHVS and CDR2 is FNYEAQ. Trimming left V 5 bases short and J 1 base short, with 9 bases between. The CDR3 is made up of 14 amino acids. The CDR3 spells CASSQDQSGNTIYF. Written as DNA, the CDR3 is TGTGCCAGCAGCCAGGATCAATCTGGAAACACCATATATTTT.

This clone was counted only a few times. CDR3 coding DNA: TGTGCCAGCAGTTACTCTTACGGGGGGGCGTACTACGAGCAGTACTTC. As protein: CASSYSYGGAYYEQYF. The chain combines TRBV6-2 or TRBV6-3 with TRBJ2-7; 8 positions match TRBD2. This CDR3 contains 16 residues. Germline loops: CDR1 MNHEY, CDR2 SVGEGT. Germline trimming cut 0 bases from V and 3 bases from J; bases unmatched to any gene: 7.

This clone was counted once. V gene TRBV7-2 combines with J gene TRBJ2-7; 7 nucleotides line up with TRBD2. The CDR3 is 15 amino acids. The V and J ends lost 2 bases and 5 bases, in that order; junction bases with no gene match: 9. Germline CDR1 is SGHTA and CDR2 is FQGNSA. CDR3 in amino acids: CASSLTGGVYHEQYF. Written as DNA, the CDR3 is TGTGCCAGCAGCTTAACGGGGGGAGTTTACCACGAGCAGTACTTC.

This clone came up a few times. The rearrangement joins TRBV7-8 to TRBJ2-1, with TRBD2 matching 8 bases. CDR1 and CDR2 from the germline V gene are SGHVS and FQNEAQ. The CDR3 has 13 residues. After removal of 6 bases from V and 7 bases from J, the junction contained 5 bases not matched to a gene. CDR3: CASSTGGPNEQFF. CDR3 sequence (DNA): TGTGCCAGCAGTACGGGAGGGCCAAATGAGCAGTTCTTC.

This clone was counted between two and nine times. The genes are TRBV11-2 and TRBJ1-2, with D uncertain. The ends were cut back, 7 bases at V and 7 bases at J, with 31 bases in the middle. Germline CDR1 and CDR2: SGHAT and FQNNGV. The CDR3 is 18 residues long. The CDR3 nucleotides read TGTGCCAGCACCTCACAAGGACGACGGACTGAGGGCCCGGGTGGCTACACCTTC. It yields the protein CASTSQGRRTEGPGGYTF.

V usage is TRBV2 and J usage is TRBJ1-4, with D maybe TRBD1 (6 bases). This CDR3 comprises 13 residues. V lost 5 bases and J lost 6, with 10 bases in between. Germline V gives CDR1 SNHLY, CDR2 FYNNEI. CDR3 coding DNA: TGTGCCAGCAGTCAGGGGAGGGATGAAAAACTGTTTTTT. Its protein product is CASSQGRDEKLFF.

The chain is built from TRBV18 and TRBJ2-3; D is unclear. Germline V CDR1 and CDR2: KGHSH, LQKENI. V was clipped by 3 bases and J by 3 bases, with 10 bases between them. This CDR3 comprises 14 residues. This chain's CDR3 is CASSPLAQTDTQYF. CDR3 nucleotide sequence: TGTGCCAGCTCACCGCTGGCCCAAACAGATACGCAGTATTTT. Filled out from reference TRBV18 and TRBJ2-3, the complete variable domain reads NAGVMQNPRHLVRRRGQEARLRCSPMKGHSHVYWYRQLPEEGLKFMVYLQKENIIDESGMPKERFSAEFPKEGPSILRIQQVVRGDSAAYFCASSPLAQTDTQYFGPGTRLTVL.

This clone was picked up one time. V usage is TRBV5-4 and J usage is TRBJ1-1; 12 positions agree with TRBD1. Germline V gene lookup returns CDR1 SGHNT and CDR2 YYREEE (reference sequence). V dropped 4 bases and J dropped 4; count of bases not matched to a gene: 5. The CDR3 is 15 amino acids. Written as DNA, the CDR3 is TGTGCCAGCAGCCCGCCGGGACAGGGGGCCACTGAAGCTTTCTTT. This gives the protein CASSPPGQGATEAFF. The full variable domain, completed using reference TRBV5-4 and TRBJ1-1, is ETGVTQSPTHLIKTRGQQVTLRCSSQSGHNTVSWYQQALGQGPQFIFQYYREEENGRGNFPPRFSGLQFPNYSSELNVNALELDDSALYLCASSPPGQGATEAFFGQGTRLTVV.